These 4 T cell receptor beta chains originate from one sample sequenced in a study of T cells in women clearing cervical HPV infection. TCRdb's copy holds only in-frame clones and misses some; the assay was immunoSEQ multiplex PCR. This table holds over 30,000 clones. The sample consisted of blood buffy coat. The source is a woman between 18 and 75 years old with a cervical HPV16 infection that either progressed to CIN3+ or cleared (not recorded which).

Points on this clone: Read sequence stops 3 residues before the CDR3 end, and the germline J gene provides the missing end. This rearrangement joins TRBV19 to TRBJ1-2; D ambiguous. This CDR3 contains 16 residues. Looked up from germline, CDR1 is LNHDA and CDR2 is SQIVND (reference sequence). The sequenced part of the CDR3 DNA is TGTGCCAGTAGTATAGTAAGGTCCGTTGCACGAGATACC. It specifies CASSIVRSVARDT. The whole CDR3 sequence reads CASSIVRSVARDTYTF.

A word on this clone: Read sequence stops 3 residues before the CDR3 end, and the germline J gene provides the missing end. This sequence joins TRBV12-3 or TRBV12-4 and TRBJ2-3; TRBD1 might be the D (7 bases). Trimming left V 6 bases short and J 5 bases short, with 15 bases between. This CDR3 comprises 14 residues. The part of the CDR3 DNA that was read is TGTGCCAGCAGCTCGTCTCAGGGGGGAGATACG. The encoded protein is CASSSSQGGDT. In full, the CDR3 is CASSSSQGGDTQYF.

With regard to this clone: The sequence runs out 3 residues before the end of the CDR3; the remainder is reconstructed from the germline J gene. J is TRBJ2-3 and V is TRBV6-2 or TRBV6-3, with D possibly matching TRBD2 (9 bases). This CDR3 has 15 amino acids. Germline assignment: CDR1 MNHEY and CDR2 SVGEGT. This CDR3 is CASSRQGTSNQPQYF. The CDR3 bases that were read are TGTGCCAGCAGCCGACAGGGGACTAGCAATCAGCCG.

Concerning this clone: The CDR3 extends 3 residues past the end of the read, so its final part is completed from the germline J gene. The J gene is TRBJ1-5, the V gene TRBV2; TRBD1 aligns across 10 bases. Germline V gives CDR1 SNHLY, CDR2 FYNNEI. This CDR3 is built from 13 residues. V lost 11 bases, J lost 6 bases, and 7 bases stayed unmatched. The chain's CDR3 is CAGGTGVVQPQHF. The covered CDR3 bases are TGTGCCGGCGGGACAGGGGTGGTTCAGCCC.